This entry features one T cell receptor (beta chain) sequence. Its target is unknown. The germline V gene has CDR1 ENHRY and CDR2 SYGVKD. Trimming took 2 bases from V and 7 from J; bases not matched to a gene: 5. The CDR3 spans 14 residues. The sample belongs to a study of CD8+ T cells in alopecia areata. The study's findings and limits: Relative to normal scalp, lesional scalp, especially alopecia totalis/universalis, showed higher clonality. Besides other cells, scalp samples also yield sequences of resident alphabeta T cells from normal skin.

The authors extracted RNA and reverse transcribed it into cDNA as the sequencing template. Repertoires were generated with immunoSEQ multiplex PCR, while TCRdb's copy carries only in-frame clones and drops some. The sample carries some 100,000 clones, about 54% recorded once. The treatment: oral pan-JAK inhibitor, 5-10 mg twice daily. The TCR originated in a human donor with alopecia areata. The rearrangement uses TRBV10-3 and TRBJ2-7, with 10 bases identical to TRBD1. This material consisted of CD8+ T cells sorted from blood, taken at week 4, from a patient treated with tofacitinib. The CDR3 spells CAISEGQGEWEQYF. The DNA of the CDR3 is TGTGCCATCAGTGAGGGACAGGGGGAGTGGGAGCAGTACTTC.